The source of this TCR beta chain is a study of cytomegalovirus exposure and HLA in healthy donors. Trimming cost V 3 bases and J 1 base; bases outside gene matches: 3. The CDR3 consists of 15 residues. CDR1 and CDR2 from the germline V gene are MRHNA and SNTAGT. The PCR had 60 Vbeta and 13 Jbeta primers. Clones were read by immunoSEQ multiplex PCR, and TCRdb kept only the in-frame ones, dropping some. This repertoire shows about 190,000 clones, almost 85% found once; its top ten account for about 0.26%. This clone has a single count. Specimen: PBMCs. This sequence joins TRBV6-4 and TRBJ2-3; 8 bases align to TRBD2. The clonotype originates from a boy younger than 18 in good health and CMV-seronegative. The CDR3 is CASSEAGGRTDTQYF. The DNA for the CDR3 is TGTGCCAGCAGTGAGGCGGGGGGCCGCACAGATACGCAGTATTTT.